This T cell receptor beta chain was recorded in a study of blood T cell repertoires in COVID-19. Study details: COVID-19 samples from acute and convalescent phases originated in the United States, Italy and Spain.

In the authors' workflow: Amplified reference gene primers provided the basis for estimating nucleated cell counts. Assay used: immunoSEQ multiplex PCR; TCRdb lists only in-frame clones, some missing. The V and J calls and clone size are taken from that table; D and trimming were inferred from the DNA. Of 55,000 to 80,000 clones in the sample, around 84% were seen once. The CDR3 length is 16 residues. The V gene's germline CDR1 is SGHDT and CDR2 YYEEEE. Losses at the gene ends were 2 bases for V and 6 bases for J; bases not matched to a gene: 6. Sequenced material: peripheral blood. This sequence originates from a man between 65 and 85 years old with acute or convalescent COVID-19. The chain is built from TRBV5-6 and TRBJ1-6; TRBD1 aligns across 9 bases. The CDR3 loop is CASSFGVDRGNSPLHF. Here the CDR3 DNA reads TGTGCCAGCAGCTTTGGAGTGGACAGGGGTAATTCACCCCTCCACTTT.